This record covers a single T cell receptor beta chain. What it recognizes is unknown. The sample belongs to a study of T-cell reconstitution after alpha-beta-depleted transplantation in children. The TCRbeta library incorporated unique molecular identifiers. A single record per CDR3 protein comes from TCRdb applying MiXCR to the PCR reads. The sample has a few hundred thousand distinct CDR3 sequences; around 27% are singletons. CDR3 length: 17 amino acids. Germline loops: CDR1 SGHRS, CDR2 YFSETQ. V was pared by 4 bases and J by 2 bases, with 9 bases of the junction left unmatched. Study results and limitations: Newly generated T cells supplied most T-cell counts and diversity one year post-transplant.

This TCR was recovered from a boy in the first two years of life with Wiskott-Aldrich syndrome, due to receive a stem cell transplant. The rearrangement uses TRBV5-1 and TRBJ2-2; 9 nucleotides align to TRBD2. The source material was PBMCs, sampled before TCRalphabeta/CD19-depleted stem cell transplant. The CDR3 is CASSGRGLAGNTGELFF. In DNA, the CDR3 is TGCGCCAGCAGCGGCCGGGGCCTAGCGGGAAACACCGGGGAGCTGTTTTTT.